The rows below give T cell receptor beta chains drawn from one sample of a study of blood T cell repertoires in COVID-19. Sequencing used immunoSEQ multiplex PCR; TCRdb keeps in-frame clones, though not all of them. The sample lists roughly 50,000 clones, approximately 89% seen once, with roughly an eighth in the top ten. The material sequenced was peripheral blood. The receptors come from a woman aged 55-70 years with active COVID-19. The conserved cysteine and the conserved F or W are not part of the CDR3 here. Each record gives: clone size, V gene, J gene, CDR3 protein. Part of the rows lack a size; the others show once, few, many or a class for expanded clones.

>.|TRBV5-8|TRBJ1-2
ASSRTGGGYT
>.|TRBV12-5|TRBJ2-3
ASGPGGPEDTQY
>.|TRBV5-1|TRBJ1-4
ASSDRGRSNEKLF
>.|TRBV7-9|TRBJ1-5
ASSSSVRAHNQPQH
>once|TRBV5-1|TRBJ2-3
ASSLTSGGTDTQY
>.|TRBV11-3|TRBJ2-1
ASSLGQGLGEQF
>.|TRBV12-5|TRBJ1-3
ASGPNRAAGNTIY
>.|TRBV5-1|TRBJ1-1
ASSPQTGNTEAF
>.|TRBV5-4|TRBJ2-1
ASSLQGYEQF
>.|TRBV7-3|TRBJ2-7
ASSRPGGEQY
>.|TRBV5-1|TRBJ2-5
ASSLEPSGEQETQY
>.|TRBV18|TRBJ2-5
ASSPYQETQY
>.|TRBV7-9|TRBJ1-4
ASSLGWAGDEKLF
>.|TRBV4-3|TRBJ1-6
ASSQGKSLGGSYNSPLH
>.|TRBV5-4|TRBJ2-6
ASSLDTDPGANVLT
>.|TRBV19|TRBJ1-5
ASTPHFDRFNQPQH
>.|TRBV19|TRBJ2-1
ASSIDRPSRGNRLWEQF